This TCR beta chain was profiled in a study of shared clonotypes between healthy human individuals. Method: immunoSEQ multiplex PCR; TCRdb's copy keeps in-frame clones and lacks some. Here the sample spans more than 1,200,000 clones, roughly 98.5% being singletons. The sample comprised naive CD4+ T cells sorted from blood. Subset denoted: CD45RA+ positively selected. This receptor was obtained from a man aged 25 to 45 in good health.

The CDR3, as DNA: TGTGCCAGCAGCCGACAGGGGGCGAGTTCCTACGAGCAGTACTTC. Translation: CASSRQGASSYEQYF. This rearrangement joins TRBV28 to TRBJ2-7; 10 nucleotides align to TRBD1. V lost 6 bases, J lost 1 base, and 6 bases stayed unmatched. The CDR3 sequence is 15 residues long. The germline V gene has CDR1 MDHEN and CDR2 SYDVKM.